This T cell receptor (beta chain) emerged from a study of Graves' ophthalmopathy and Graves' hyperthyroidism. V lost 5 bases, J lost 0 bases, and 8 bases lay in between. Germline CDR1 MNHEY, CDR2 SVGEGT. The CDR3 sequence is 13 residues long. This clonotype was seen repeatedly, ten times or more. RNA transcripts were the source from which TCR beta CDR3 regions were amplified. HTBI-primed RT-PCR formed the first round, and a multiplex PCR formed the second. A single record per CDR3 protein comes from TCRdb applying MiXCR to the multiplex PCR reads. The sample carries about 400,000 distinct CDR3 sequences, approximately 20% recorded once.

The sequenced material came from peripheral blood. The TCR originated in a woman aged 18-29 years with Graves' ophthalmopathy. This rearrangement joins TRBV6-2 or TRBV6-3 to TRBJ2-7; no clear D. The CDR3 spells CASSRVNSYEQYF. CDR3 in DNA: TGTGCCAGCAGTCGCGTAAACTCCTACGAGCAGTACTTC.